The 18 T cell receptor beta chains in this list originate from one sample, sequenced in a study of T cell responses to AZD1222 COVID-19 vaccine. Assay used: immunoSEQ multiplex PCR; TCRdb lists only in-frame clones, some missing. The repertoire holds about 140,000 clones, with over 90% as singletons. The sample consisted of peripheral blood, taken on day 0 of MenACWY control vaccination. These receptors all come from an adult in good health.

The rearrangement joins TRBV6-6 to TRBJ2-7; D remains ambiguous. Looked up from germline, CDR1 is MNHNY and CDR2 is SVGAGI (reference sequence). Trimming removed 10 bases from V and 2 bases from J, with 12 bases in between. The CDR3 is 12 residues long. CDR3 residues: CATRAGPYEQYF. For the CDR3, the DNA is TGTGCCACCCGGGCCGGGCCCTACGAGCAGTACTTC.

This chain joins TRBV6-6 and TRBJ1-5; D not certain. The CDR3 spans 13 residues. V was cut by 8 bases and J by 0 bases, with 8 bases left in between. The V gene's germline CDR1 is MNHNY and CDR2 SVGAGI (reference sequence). The CDR3 here is CASGRYSNQPQHF. CDR3 in DNA: TGTGCCAGCGGCCGGTATAGCAATCAGCCCCAGCATTTT.

This rearrangement joins TRBV5-6 to TRBJ1-6, with 9 bases identical to TRBD1. The CDR3 runs to 14 residues. The V and J ends lost 4 bases and 8 bases, in that order; junction bases with no gene match: 4. CDR1 SGHDT and CDR2 YYEEEE come from the germline V gene. The CDR3 coding sequence is TGTGCCAGCAGCCCGACAGGGGGACATTCACCCCTCCACTTT. It encodes CASSPTGGHSPLHF.

This chain joins TRBV5-8 and TRBJ1-1, with D possibly TRBD1 on 5 matching bases. This CDR3 is built from 13 residues. Between the trimmed V and J ends, which lost 0 bases and 11 bases, there was a span of 14 bases. The germline V gene has CDR1 SGHTS and CDR2 YDEGEE. The CDR3 here is CASSLGHGRAAFF. The CDR3 DNA sequence: TGTGCCAGCAGCTTGGGCCACGGCAGGGCCGCTTTCTTT.

This rearrangement joins TRBV15 to TRBJ1-5; D not certain. Trimming stripped 0 bases from V and 5 bases from J, with 5 bases between. This CDR3 is 13 amino acids long. The V gene's germline CDR1 is LNHNV and CDR2 YYDKDF (reference sequence). The CDR3 spells CATSRDMDQPQHF. CDR3 nucleotides: TGTGCCACCAGCAGAGATATGGATCAGCCCCAGCATTTT.

This chain links TRBV20-1 with TRBJ2-5, with D possibly being TRBD1 (5 bases). Trimming took 7 bases from V and 6 from J, leaving 12 bases between them. Germline CDR1 and CDR2: DFQATT and SNEGSKA (reference sequence). CDR3 length: 11 amino acids. The CDR3: CSVAQGKTQYF. CDR3 coding DNA: TGCAGTGTGGCGCAGGGAAAGACCCAGTACTTC.

The CDR3 protein is CASSPGLAGTTYNEQFF. The DNA of the CDR3 is TGTGCCAGCAGTCCGGGACTAGCGGGGACGACGTACAATGAGCAGTTCTTC. The chain combines TRBV27 with TRBJ2-1; 13 bases fit TRBD2. The CDR3 covers 17 residues. Germline lookup yields CDR1 MNHEY and CDR2 SMNVEV (reference sequence). The V gene end was trimmed by 5 bases and the J gene end by 4 bases; junction bases not matched to a gene: 8.

The chain combines TRBV27 with TRBJ2-2; D not certain. Trimming removed 1 base from V and 0 bases from J, with 6 bases in between. The CDR3 totals 15 residues. Looked up from germline, CDR1 is MNHEY and CDR2 is SMNVEV (reference sequence). The DNA of the CDR3 is TGTGCCAGCAGTTTATATACTGCGAACACCGGGGAGCTGTTTTTT. Its translation is CASSLYTANTGELFF.

This chain connects TRBV4-3 to TRBJ1-3, with a possible D match to TRBD1 (6 bases). The V gene's germline CDR1 is LGHNA and CDR2 YSLEER. The CDR3 loop spans 15 amino acids. V gave up 3 bases and J gave up 2 bases, with 11 bases separating them. The CDR3 is CASSQNQGTGNTIYF. CDR3 bases: TGCGCCAGCAGCCAGAACCAGGGGACTGGAAACACCATATATTTT.

The V call is TRBV19, the J call TRBJ1-5, with D possibly matching TRBD1 (6 bases). The germline CDR1 and CDR2 sequences are LNHDA and SQIVND (reference sequence). This CDR3 spans 12 amino acids. V lost 8 bases to trimming and J lost 4 bases, with 9 bases between them. Here the CDR3 reads CASHRANQPQHF. In DNA, the CDR3 is TGTGCCAGTCACAGGGCGAATCAGCCCCAGCATTTT.

The CDR3 loop is CATSEQTGNYGYTF. The CDR3 DNA sequence: TGTGCCACCAGTGAGCAGACAGGAAACTATGGCTACACCTTC. This chain joins TRBV24-1 and TRBJ1-2; D may be TRBD1 (6 bases). There are 14 residues in the CDR3. Germline-derived CDR1 and CDR2 are KGHDR and SFDVKD. The germline V and J ends were trimmed by 4 bases and 2 bases, with 10 bases remaining between them.

The chain uses TRBV7-6 and TRBJ1-1; D uncertain. Germline CDR1 reads SGHVS; CDR2 reads FNYEAQ. With 2 bases removed from V and 1 base from J, the gap between germline ends came to 5 bases. The CDR3 consists of 13 residues. CDR3 residues: CASSLWGNTEAFF. CDR3 bases: TGTGCCAGCAGCTTATGGGGGAACACTGAAGCTTTCTTT.

J is TRBJ1-1 and V is TRBV6-6; TRBD1 matches 11 bases. CDR3 length equals 16 residues. Germline V gene lookup returns CDR1 MNHNY and CDR2 SVGAGI (reference sequence). V lost 4 bases to trimming and J lost 0 bases; unmatched junction nucleotides: 4. CDR3 DNA sequence: TGTGCCAGCAGTTTTCCGGGACAGGGGGTGAACACTGAAGCTTTCTTT. Amino acid sequence: CASSFPGQGVNTEAFF.

The J gene is TRBJ1-2, the V gene TRBV13; 7 positions agree with TRBD1. The CDR3 sequence is 13 residues long. V lost 6 bases to trimming and J lost 7 bases; unmatched junction nucleotides: 8. The V gene's germline CDR1 is PRHDT and CDR2 FYEKMQ (reference sequence). In DNA form, the CDR3 reads TGTGCCAGCAGAAAAACAGGGGCGGCTGGCTACACCTTC. This gives the protein CASRKTGAAGYTF.

The chain couples TRBV4-1 to TRBJ1-3; 9 bases are a match to TRBD1. V gave up 0 bases and J gave up 0 bases; unmatched junction bases: 12. The CDR3 is made up of 20 amino acids. Germline V lookup: CDR1 MGHRA, CDR2 YSYEKL. The CDR3 coding sequence is TGCGCCAGCAGCCAAGATCGAGGGACAGGGCAAGGGAGCTCTGGAAACACCATATATTTT. It is translated as CASSQDRGTGQGSSGNTIYF.

V gene TRBV6-1 combines with J gene TRBJ1-6; TRBD1 aligns across 7 bases. The CDR3 loop spans 13 amino acids. Germline V gene lookup returns CDR1 MNHNS and CDR2 SASEGT. Trimming removed 1 base from V and 9 bases from J; junction bases left unmatched: 0. Written as DNA, the CDR3 is TGTGCCAGCAGTGAAGACAGGGGTTCACCCCTCCACTTT. Protein: CASSEDRGSPLHF.

The chain links TRBV7-2 to TRBJ2-1; D gene ambiguous. Germline-derived CDR1 and CDR2 are SGHTA and FQGNSA. Between the trimmed V and J ends, which lost 2 bases and 8 bases, there was a span of 10 bases. The CDR3 sequence is 13 residues long. CDR3 DNA sequence: TGTGCCAGCAGCTTAAACCTTGGGGATGAGCAGTTCTTC. Protein: CASSLNLGDEQFF.

The chain has TRBV5-1 and TRBJ1-1; the match to TRBD1 covers 7 bases. V shed 1 base, J shed 5 bases, and the junction held 5 bases outside the gene matches. CDR1 and CDR2 (germline): SGHRS, YFSETQ. The CDR3 loop spans 14 amino acids. The CDR3 loop reads CASSLFQGVTEAFF. CDR3 sequence (DNA): TGCGCCAGCAGCTTGTTTCAGGGGGTGACTGAAGCTTTCTTT.